Given below is one TCR beta chain in context. The antigen is not known. The germline V and J ends were trimmed by 0 bases and 2 bases, with 15 bases remaining between them. The CDR3 contains 17 residues. Germline V gene lookup returns CDR1 LNHNV and CDR2 YYDKDF (reference sequence). Deep-level running was used for the assay. Genomic DNA belonging to each subset was distributed in equal measure over several immunoSEQ plates. The table came from immunoSEQ multiplex PCR; TCRdb's copy has only in-frame clones and leaves some out. The sample yields roughly 680,000 clones, around 77% seen once. This record comes from a study of shared clonotypes between healthy human individuals. Notes on the study in general: Naive CD4 clonotypes overlapped across several donors at roughly 4.5%. Clonotype sharing among donors was expected to depend on sequencing depth.

The sequencing input was memory CD4+ T cells sorted from blood. Stated subset: CD45RA-negative fraction. This chain links TRBV15 with TRBJ2-3, with D unresolved. The source of this sequence is a woman in her 30s in good health. The CDR3 loop is CATSRDGSLPHTDTQYF. The CDR3 bases are TGTGCCACCAGCAGAGATGGGTCACTACCACACACAGATACGCAGTATTTT.